This T cell receptor beta chain was identified in a study of blood T cells in healthy people across ages. The study, taken as a whole, reports: Higher diversity and more naive CD4+ cells were features of long-lived donors, compared to aged donors. Diversity estimates drawn from one million T cells were deemed underestimates.

Regarding this clonotype: The antigen is not known.

The second PCR ran about 6 to 12 cycles with a sample-barcoded 5' primer and J-beta primers. TCRdb independently ran MiXCR on the 5' RACE reads; one entry per CDR3 protein. This table holds 1.4 million or so distinct CDR3 sequences, 35% to 45% found once. Losses at the gene ends were 2 bases for V and 3 bases for J; bases not matched to a gene: 2. This CDR3 is built from 14 residues. Germline CDR1 and CDR2: LGHDT and YNNKEL (reference sequence). Each of the donors had approximately 10 milliliters of peripheral blood drawn into EDTA-treated Vacutainer tubes. This sequence was found in a woman aged 18-30 years in good health. The sequencing input was blood. The chain combines TRBV3-1 with TRBJ1-2, with 8 bases matching TRBD1. In nucleotides, the CDR3 is TGTGCCAGCAGCCAATACAGGGGGGACTATGGCTACACCTTC. Its protein is CASSQYRGDYGYTF. The full variable domain, its missing parts supplied by reference TRBV3-1 and TRBJ1-2, is DTAVSQTPKYLVTQMGNDKSIKCEQNLGHDTMYWYKQDSKKFLKIMFSYNNKELIINETVPNRFSPKSPDKAHLNLHINSLELGDSAVYFCASSQYRGDYGYTFGSGTRLTVV.